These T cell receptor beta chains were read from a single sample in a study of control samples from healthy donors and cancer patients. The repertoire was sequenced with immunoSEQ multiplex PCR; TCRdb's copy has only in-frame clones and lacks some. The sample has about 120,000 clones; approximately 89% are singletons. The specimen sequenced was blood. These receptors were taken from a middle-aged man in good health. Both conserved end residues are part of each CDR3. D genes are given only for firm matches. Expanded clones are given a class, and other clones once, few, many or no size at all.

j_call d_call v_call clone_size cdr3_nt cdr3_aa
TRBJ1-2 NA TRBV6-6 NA TGTGCCAGCAGTCCCTGGGGGGACGGTTTATATGGCTACACCTTC CASSPWGDGLYGYTF
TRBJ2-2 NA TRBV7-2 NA TGTGCCACTCATTTGGGGATGGGGGATTCCGGGGAGCTGTTTTTT CATHLGMGDSGELFF
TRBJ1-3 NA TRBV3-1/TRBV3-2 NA TGTGCCAGCAGCCAAGTTGGAAACACCATATATTTT CASSQVGNTIYF
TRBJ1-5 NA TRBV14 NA TGTGCCAGCAGCCAAGGACTGTATAGCAATCAGCCCCAGCATTTT CASSQGLYSNQPQHF
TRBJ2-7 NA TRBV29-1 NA TGCAGCGTTCGGACCGATGACTACGAGCAGTACTTC CSVRTDDYEQYF
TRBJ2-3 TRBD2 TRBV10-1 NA TGCGCCAGCAGCAGGACTAGCGGGGGAAGTAGCACAGATACGCAGTATTTT CASSRTSGGSSTDTQYF
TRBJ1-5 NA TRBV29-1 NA TGCAGCGTTGCAGGGTTTGGGGGCAATCAGCCCCAGCATTTT CSVAGFGGNQPQHF
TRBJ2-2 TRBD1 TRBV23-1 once TGCGCCAGCAGTCTCCACAGGGACAGGGGTGACACCGGGGAGCTGTTTTTT CASSLHRDRGDTGELFF
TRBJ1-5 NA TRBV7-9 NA TGTGCCAGCAGCTTAGACCGGAATCAGCCCCAGCATTTT CASSLDRNQPQHF
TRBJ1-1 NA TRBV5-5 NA TGTGCCAGCAGCCGACGCCACGACACTGAAGCTTTCTTT CASSRRHDTEAFF
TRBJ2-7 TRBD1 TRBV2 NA TGTGCCAGCCGACAGGGGGCTTACGAGCAGTACTTC CASRQGAYEQYF
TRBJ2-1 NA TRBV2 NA TGTGCCAGCAGTGAGGAGTCTAACTACAGCGATGAGCAGTTCTTC CASSEESNYSDEQFF
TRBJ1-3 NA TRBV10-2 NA TGCGCCAGCAGTGAGCGTCATACCAGCTCTGGAAACACCATATATTTT CASSERHTSSGNTIYF
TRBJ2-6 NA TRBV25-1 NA TGTGCCAGCAGTGACACTTCAAACGTCTACCCGGGGGCCAACGTCCTGACTTTC CASSDTSNVYPGANVLTF
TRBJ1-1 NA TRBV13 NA TGTGCCAGCAGCTTAGAAGGTAGGACTGAAGCTTTCTTT CASSLEGRTEAFF
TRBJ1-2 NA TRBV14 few TGTGCCAGCAGCCAAGAACAGTCCTATGGCTACACCTTC CASSQEQSYGYTF